This TCR beta chain appears in the sequencing data of a study of Ad26.COV2.S vaccination and SARS-CoV-2 variants. Trimming removed 3 bases from V and 2 bases from J, with 18 bases in between. The CDR3 sequence is 17 residues long. The germline gives CDR1 LGHDT, CDR2 YNNKEL (reference sequence). Treatment defined: over 15 received Ad26.COV2.S at low or high dose, single or two shots; a few received placebo; per-sample allocation not given. Material that was analyzed had been drawn on day 63 after the first vaccine or placebo injection. TCRdb's table, derived via immunoSEQ multiplex PCR, lists solely in-frame clones and lacks some. The data show roughly 320,000 clones, around four fifths seen once.

This sequence originates from a person between 18 and 60 years old who received the Ad26.COV2.S COVID-19 vaccine or a placebo. Material: peripheral blood, obtained in a trial of Ad26.COV2.S vaccine versus placebo. This chain links TRBV3-1 (or the pseudogene TRBV3-2) with TRBJ2-3, with TRBD1 as a possible D gene (5 bases). The CDR3 sequence: CASSHPSTDWVTDTQYF. For the CDR3, the DNA is TGTGCCAGCAGCCACCCCTCGACAGATTGGGTCACAGATACGCAGTATTTT.